A selection of T cell receptor beta chains follows, all from one sample in a study of blood T cells in healthy people across ages. TCRdb redid the calling of the 5' RACE reads with MiXCR, one entry per CDR3 protein. The sample lists about 800,000 distinct CDR3 sequences, nearly 60% occurring once. The sample comprised blood. The receptors originated from a man aged 25-40 years in good health. Each CDR3 is given with its conserved first and last residue. A D gene is named only where the DNA matches it firmly. Clone sizes are given selectively: once, few, many, or a class where the clone is expanded.

v_gene: TRBV7-9
abundance: NA
j_gene: TRBJ1-1
d_gene: NA
CDR3aa: CASTGTPLTEAFF
CDR3nt: TGTGCCAGCACCGGGACGCCTTTAACTGAAGCTTTCTTT

v_gene: TRBV3-1
abundance: NA
j_gene: TRBJ2-5
d_gene: NA
CDR3aa: CASKGVTHQQETQYF
CDR3nt: TGTGCCAGCAAAGGGGTAACTCACCAACAAGAGACCCAGTACTTC

v_gene: TRBV27
abundance: NA
j_gene: TRBJ2-5
d_gene: NA
CDR3aa: CASSGGVQETQYF
CDR3nt: TGTGCCAGCTCGGGTGGGGTACAAGAGACCCAGTACTTC

v_gene: TRBV7-2
abundance: many
j_gene: TRBJ2-6
d_gene: NA
CDR3aa: CASSLQGKSSGANVLTF
CDR3nt: TGTGCCAGCAGCTTGCAGGGTAAAAGCTCTGGGGCCAACGTCCTGACTTTC

v_gene: TRBV3-1
abundance: NA
j_gene: TRBJ2-5
d_gene: NA
CDR3aa: CASSQSLGAGTNKETQYF
CDR3nt: TGTGCCAGCAGCCAGTCCCTGGGTGCGGGGACAAACAAAGAGACCCAGTACTTC

v_gene: TRBV7-2
abundance: NA
j_gene: TRBJ1-1
d_gene: TRBD1
CDR3aa: CASSLAGTVNTEAFF
CDR3nt: TGCGCCAGCAGCTTAGCCGGGACAGTGAACACTGAAGCTTTCTTT

v_gene: TRBV20-1
abundance: few
j_gene: TRBJ2-7
d_gene: NA
CDR3aa: CSARDLSDPLYEQYF
CDR3nt: TGCAGTGCTAGAGATTTGTCGGACCCACTCTACGAGCAGTACTTC

v_gene: TRBV13
abundance: NA
j_gene: TRBJ1-5
d_gene: NA
CDR3aa: CASSLGKNNQPQHF
CDR3nt: TGTGCCAGCAGCTTAGGGAAAAACAATCAGCCCCAGCATTTT

v_gene: TRBV29-1
abundance: few
j_gene: TRBJ2-3
d_gene: NA
CDR3aa: CSVQYRDTQYF
CDR3nt: TGCAGCGTTCAATACCGGGATACGCAGTATTTT

v_gene: TRBV29-1
abundance: few
j_gene: TRBJ2-5
d_gene: NA
CDR3aa: CSVDGGLETQYF
CDR3nt: TGCAGCGTTGACGGGGGGCTAGAGACCCAGTACTTC

v_gene: TRBV20-1
abundance: once
j_gene: TRBJ2-1
d_gene: NA
CDR3aa: CSPPKGGSYNEQFF
CDR3nt: TGCAGTCCCCCTAAAGGGGGATCCTACAATGAGCAGTTCTTC

v_gene: TRBV7-3
abundance: NA
j_gene: TRBJ2-1
d_gene: NA
CDR3aa: CASSLISGYNEQFF
CDR3nt: TGTGCCAGCAGCTTAATCTCGGGCTACAATGAGCAGTTCTTC

v_gene: TRBV10-2
abundance: NA
j_gene: TRBJ2-1
d_gene: NA
CDR3aa: CASSREGGSYNEQFF
CDR3nt: TGCGCCAGCAGTCGGGAAGGGGGCTCCTACAATGAGCAGTTCTTC

v_gene: TRBV9
abundance: NA
j_gene: TRBJ1-1
d_gene: NA
CDR3aa: CASSVAKNTEAFF
CDR3nt: TGTGCCAGCAGCGTAGCTAAGAACACTGAAGCTTTCTTT

v_gene: TRBV4-3
abundance: NA
j_gene: TRBJ2-4
d_gene: NA
CDR3aa: CASSQETRGGEQYF
CDR3nt: TGCGCCAGCAGCCAGGAAACTAGGGGGGGGGAACAGTACTTC

v_gene: TRBV28
abundance: once
j_gene: TRBJ1-2
d_gene: TRBD1
CDR3aa: CASSFRDRAYYGYTF
CDR3nt: TGTGCCAGCAGTTTCCGGGACAGGGCCTACTATGGCTACACCTTC

v_gene: TRBV28
abundance: few
j_gene: TRBJ2-1
d_gene: TRBD2
CDR3aa: CASSFSVSGGSYNEQFF
CDR3nt: TGTGCCAGCAGTTTTTCTGTCTCGGGGGGCTCCTACAATGAGCAGTTCTTC

v_gene: TRBV6-2/TRBV6-3
abundance: NA
j_gene: TRBJ2-3
d_gene: NA
CDR3aa: CASRWDSLPDTQYF
CDR3nt: TGTGCCAGCAGATGGGACTCCCTGCCAGATACGCAGTATTTT

v_gene: TRBV6-5
abundance: NA
j_gene: TRBJ2-7
d_gene: NA
CDR3aa: CASRDPGIYEQYF
CDR3nt: TGTGCCAGCAGAGACCCAGGGATCTACGAGCAGTACTTC

v_gene: TRBV20-1
abundance: NA
j_gene: TRBJ2-4
d_gene: NA
CDR3aa: CSAPTLAKNIQYF
CDR3nt: TGCAGTGCTCCGACCTTAGCCAAAAACATTCAGTACTTC

v_gene: TRBV7-9
abundance: NA
j_gene: TRBJ1-1
d_gene: NA
CDR3aa: CASRPPDKNAEAFF
CDR3nt: TGTGCCAGTAGACCTCCGGACAAGAACGCTGAAGCTTTCTTT

v_gene: TRBV14
abundance: NA
j_gene: TRBJ1-2
d_gene: TRBD1
CDR3aa: CASSPSRDSYYGYTF
CDR3nt: TGTGCCAGCAGCCCGAGTAGGGACAGCTACTATGGCTACACCTTC

v_gene: TRBV20-1
abundance: NA
j_gene: TRBJ2-2
d_gene: TRBD1
CDR3aa: CSAGGTGIVGELFF
CDR3nt: TGCAGTGCTGGGGGGACAGGGATTGTCGGGGAGCTGTTTTTT

v_gene: TRBV7-8
abundance: NA
j_gene: TRBJ1-1
d_gene: NA
CDR3aa: CASGYRNTEAFF
CDR3nt: TGTGCCAGCGGGTACAGGAACACTGAAGCTTTCTTT

v_gene: TRBV18
abundance: NA
j_gene: TRBJ2-7
d_gene: TRBD1
CDR3aa: CASSPYGQGAYEQYF
CDR3nt: TGTGCCAGCTCACCCTACGGCCAGGGGGCCTACGAGCAGTACTTC

v_gene: TRBV4-2
abundance: NA
j_gene: TRBJ2-5
d_gene: NA
CDR3aa: CASSVTRNEQYF
CDR3nt: TGTGCCAGCAGCGTAACGCGTAATGAGCAGTACTTC

v_gene: TRBV7-2
abundance: NA
j_gene: TRBJ2-3
d_gene: NA
CDR3aa: CASSQQRTPTDTQYF
CDR3nt: TGTGCCAGCAGCCAACAGCGGACACCCACAGATACGCAGTATTTT

v_gene: TRBV7-2
abundance: NA
j_gene: TRBJ2-7
d_gene: TRBD2
CDR3aa: CASSLGLADLYEQYF
CDR3nt: TGTGCCAGCAGCTTAGGTCTAGCGGATCTCTACGAGCAGTACTTC

v_gene: TRBV7-3
abundance: few
j_gene: TRBJ1-2
d_gene: NA
CDR3aa: CASSLATVAGYTF
CDR3nt: TGTGCCAGCAGCTTAGCCACAGTGGCGGGCTACACCTTC

v_gene: TRBV4-1
abundance: NA
j_gene: TRBJ1-5
d_gene: NA
CDR3aa: CASSQEGFNQGQPQHF
CDR3nt: TGCGCCAGCAGCCAAGAAGGTTTCAACCAGGGGCAGCCCCAGCATTTT

v_gene: TRBV20-1
abundance: NA
j_gene: TRBJ2-7
d_gene: NA
CDR3aa: CSAEGEGQGYEQYF
CDR3nt: TGCAGTGCCGAAGGGGAGGGACAAGGCTACGAGCAGTACTTC

v_gene: TRBV6-6
abundance: NA
j_gene: TRBJ2-6
d_gene: NA
CDR3aa: CASFRGGTISGANVLTF
CDR3nt: TGTGCCAGCTTTCGGGGCGGGACCATCTCTGGGGCCAACGTCCTGACTTTC

v_gene: TRBV11-2
abundance: NA
j_gene: TRBJ2-5
d_gene: TRBD2
CDR3aa: CASRGGTSGIQTQYF
CDR3nt: TGTGCCAGCAGGGGTGGGACTAGCGGGATCCAGACCCAGTACTTC

v_gene: TRBV20-1
abundance: NA
j_gene: TRBJ1-1
d_gene: NA
CDR3aa: CSARTLGGGNTEAFF
CDR3nt: TGCAGTGCTCGGACATTGGGGGGTGGGAACACTGAAGCTTTCTTT

v_gene: TRBV5-1
abundance: NA
j_gene: TRBJ2-7
d_gene: TRBD2
CDR3aa: CASSSGTMYNEQYF
CDR3nt: TGCGCCAGCTCTAGCGGTACTATGTACAATGAGCAGTACTTC

v_gene: TRBV20-1
abundance: NA
j_gene: TRBJ1-6
d_gene: NA
CDR3aa: CSASHPLRINNSPLHF
CDR3nt: TGCAGTGCTTCACACCCATTACGGATCAATAATTCACCCCTCCACTTT

v_gene: TRBV6-2/TRBV6-3
abundance: few
j_gene: TRBJ2-5
d_gene: NA
CDR3aa: CASRAGGRQETQYF
CDR3nt: TGTGCCAGCAGAGCTGGGGGTCGTCAAGAGACCCAGTACTTC

v_gene: TRBV10-3
abundance: NA
j_gene: TRBJ2-1
d_gene: TRBD2
CDR3aa: CAISVAGEQFF
CDR3nt: TGTGCCATCAGTGTAGCGGGGGAGCAGTTCTTC

v_gene: TRBV29-1
abundance: NA
j_gene: TRBJ2-1
d_gene: NA
CDR3aa: CSVGGPRGGEQFF
CDR3nt: TGCAGCGTTGGGGGGCCCCGCGGAGGTGAGCAGTTCTTC

v_gene: TRBV20-1
abundance: few
j_gene: TRBJ1-2
d_gene: NA
CDR3aa: CSAREYGGDDTGYTF
CDR3nt: TGCAGTGCTAGAGAGTATGGCGGCGATGATACGGGCTACACCTTC

v_gene: TRBV29-1
abundance: once
j_gene: TRBJ2-7
d_gene: NA
CDR3aa: CSEPLVNEQYF
CDR3nt: TGCAGCGAGCCTCTCGTGAACGAGCAGTACTTC

v_gene: TRBV20-1
abundance: few
j_gene: TRBJ2-5
d_gene: NA
CDR3aa: CSATPRPARETQYF
CDR3nt: TGCAGTGCTACTCCCCGGCCGGCGAGAGAGACCCAGTACTTC

v_gene: TRBV5-1
abundance: NA
j_gene: TRBJ2-1
d_gene: NA
CDR3aa: CASSLLPASGNNEQFF
CDR3nt: TGCGCCAGCAGCTTGCTCCCCGCTTCCGGGAACAATGAGCAGTTCTTC

v_gene: TRBV28
abundance: few
j_gene: TRBJ2-2
d_gene: NA
CDR3aa: CASSSTGEGTGELFF
CDR3nt: TGTGCCAGCAGTTCCACAGGGGAGGGCACCGGGGAGCTGTTTTTT

v_gene: TRBV29-1
abundance: few
j_gene: TRBJ1-2
d_gene: NA
CDR3aa: CSVRNTENYGYTF
CDR3nt: TGCAGCGTTCGTAATACAGAAAACTATGGCTACACCTTC

v_gene: TRBV10-3
abundance: NA
j_gene: TRBJ2-4
d_gene: TRBD2
CDR3aa: CAIVGGLAGGWYF
CDR3nt: TGTGCCATCGTGGGCGGACTAGCGGGGGGCTGGTACTTC

v_gene: TRBV2
abundance: few
j_gene: TRBJ2-1
d_gene: TRBD2
CDR3aa: CASSERVAGGLDEQFF
CDR3nt: TGTGCCAGCAGTGAAAGGGTCGCGGGAGGTCTAGATGAGCAGTTCTTC

v_gene: TRBV7-2
abundance: NA
j_gene: TRBJ2-1
d_gene: TRBD2
CDR3aa: CASSQMGLAGAGSYNEQFF
CDR3nt: TGTGCCAGCAGCCAAATGGGACTAGCGGGAGCGGGGTCCTACAATGAGCAGTTCTTC

v_gene: TRBV12-3/TRBV12-4
abundance: NA
j_gene: TRBJ2-5
d_gene: NA
CDR3aa: CASSLFGANTQYF
CDR3nt: TGTGCCAGCAGTTTATTTGGGGCTAATACCCAGTACTTC

v_gene: TRBV4-1
abundance: NA
j_gene: TRBJ2-1
d_gene: NA
CDR3aa: CASSQANPYSGYGNEQFF
CDR3nt: TGCGCCAGCAGCCAGGCAAACCCGTATAGTGGGTATGGCAATGAGCAGTTCTTC

v_gene: TRBV5-1
abundance: NA
j_gene: TRBJ2-3
d_gene: NA
CDR3aa: CASTEPGTDTQYF
CDR3nt: TGCGCCAGCACCGAACCAGGCACAGATACGCAGTATTTT

v_gene: TRBV5-6
abundance: NA
j_gene: TRBJ2-7
d_gene: TRBD1
CDR3aa: CASSVGQGVYEQYF
CDR3nt: TGTGCCAGCAGCGTGGGACAGGGTGTTTACGAGCAGTACTTC

v_gene: TRBV20-1
abundance: NA
j_gene: TRBJ2-7
d_gene: NA
CDR3aa: CSARFAGYEQYF
CDR3nt: TGCAGTGCTAGATTCGCCGGCTACGAGCAGTACTTC

v_gene: TRBV10-3
abundance: NA
j_gene: TRBJ2-7
d_gene: NA
CDR3aa: CAISAFTGPSYEQYF
CDR3nt: TGTGCCATCAGTGCCTTTACAGGGCCCTCCTACGAGCAGTACTTC

v_gene: TRBV4-2
abundance: NA
j_gene: TRBJ2-1
d_gene: TRBD2
CDR3aa: CASSRDSGVTTYNEQFF
CDR3nt: TGTGCCAGCAGCCGAGATAGCGGGGTAACGACCTACAATGAGCAGTTCTTC

v_gene: TRBV11-2
abundance: NA
j_gene: TRBJ2-5
d_gene: NA
CDR3aa: CASSLIGGLETQYF
CDR3nt: TGTGCCAGCAGCTTGATTGGGGGGCTCGAGACCCAGTACTTC

v_gene: TRBV6-5
abundance: NA
j_gene: TRBJ2-7
d_gene: NA
CDR3aa: CASRLDLANEQYF
CDR3nt: TGTGCCAGCAGGCTGGACCTTGCCAATGAGCAGTACTTC

v_gene: TRBV2
abundance: NA
j_gene: TRBJ2-5
d_gene: NA
CDR3aa: CASIGSPHRTQYF
CDR3nt: TGTGCCAGCATAGGATCCCCCCATCGGACCCAGTACTTC

v_gene: TRBV7-2
abundance: NA
j_gene: TRBJ2-3
d_gene: TRBD2
CDR3aa: CASSLSGGYDTQYF
CDR3nt: TGTGCCAGCAGCCTTAGCGGGGGGTATGATACGCAGTATTTT